One sample yielded the 22 T cell receptor beta chains listed below, sequenced in a study of blood T cell repertoires in COVID-19. Assay: immunoSEQ multiplex PCR; the TCRdb copy retains only in-frame clones and omits some. The sample shows hundreds of thousands of clones, about nine tenths of them seen only once. Material: PBMCs or T cells enriched from blood (not recorded which). These receptors all come from a man aged 40-55 years who had recovered from COVID-19.

The rearrangement uses TRBV30 and TRBJ1-2; 7 positions agree with TRBD1. J was trimmed by 8 bases and V by 3 bases; bases with no gene match: 3. The CDR3 has 11 amino acids. Germline assignment: CDR1 GTSNPN and CDR2 SVGIG (reference sequence). The CDR3 here is CAWRAGGGYTF. In DNA, the CDR3 is TGTGCCTGGAGGGCAGGGGGAGGCTACACCTTC.

This clone was detected only a few times. This sequence joins TRBV24-1 and TRBJ2-1; D perhaps matches TRBD2 (6 bases). V was shortened by 2 bases and J by 7 bases, with 14 bases between the two germline ends. The CDR3 totals 15 residues. Looked up from germline, CDR1 is KGHDR and CDR2 is SFDVKD. This CDR3 reads CATSDWTAGGNEQFF. In nucleotides, the CDR3 is TGTGCCACCAGTGATTGGACTGCCGGGGGAAATGAGCAGTTCTTC.

The chain is built from TRBV18 and TRBJ1-4, with D perhaps matching TRBD1 (6 bases). CDR3 size: 14 residues. Germline lookup yields CDR1 KGHSH and CDR2 LQKENI. V was trimmed by 2 bases and J by 5 bases, leaving 9 bases between them. The CDR3, as DNA: TGTGCCAGCTCACCAGGGACAAGCAATGAAAAACTGTTTTTT. This sequence encodes CASSPGTSNEKLFF.

The chain employs TRBV24-1 and TRBJ2-1; possible D gene TRBD2, 6 bases. The V end was cut by 1 base, the J end by 0 bases, with 15 bases between. This CDR3 is 18 amino acids long. Per germline, CDR1 KGHDR and CDR2 SFDVKD. This CDR3 reads CATSDFPGRGSSYNEQFF. The CDR3 DNA follows: TGTGCCACCAGTGATTTTCCAGGGCGGGGCAGCTCCTACAATGAGCAGTTCTTC.

This rearrangement joins TRBV5-4 to TRBJ1-2; 10 bases are shared with TRBD1. Looked up from germline, CDR1 is SGHNT and CDR2 is YYREEE (reference sequence). Germline trimming cut 6 bases from V and 1 base from J; bases unmatched to any gene: 3. This CDR3 is built from 14 residues. The CDR3 DNA reads TGTGCCAGCAACGACAGGGGGCGTAACTATGGCTACACCTTC. Translation: CASNDRGRNYGYTF.

This chain links TRBV10-3 with TRBJ1-4; 10 bases align to TRBD1. Germline values: CDR1 ENHRY, CDR2 SYGVKD. The CDR3 has 15 amino acids. After removal of 9 bases from V and 0 bases from J, the junction contained 4 bases not matched to a gene. The CDR3 DNA reads TGTGCCATTAGACAGGGGGCTGCAACTAATGAAAAACTGTTTTTT. It encodes CAIRQGAATNEKLFF.

The rearrangement links TRBV10-3 to TRBJ1-4, with 8 bases lining up with TRBD1. Trimming at V came to 2 bases and at J to 8 bases, leaving 13 bases not matched to a gene. The CDR3 length is 17 residues. The germline V gene has CDR1 ENHRY and CDR2 SYGVKD. The CDR3 spells CAISEIKTGAGGEKLFF. CDR3 sequence (DNA): TGTGCCATCAGTGAGATAAAGACAGGGGCGGGCGGCGAAAAACTGTTTTTT.

The chain joins TRBV28 to TRBJ1-5, with 7 bases identical to TRBD1. The CDR3 loop spans 17 amino acids. J gave up 0 bases and V 2 bases, and 7 bases lay outside the gene matches. CDR1 and CDR2 (germline): MDHEN, SYDVKM. The CDR3 bases are TGTGCCAGCAGTTTAGGGAGTAGGGGGCATAGCAATCAGCCCCAGCATTTT. Protein: CASSLGSRGHSNQPQHF.

The rearrangement uses TRBV5-4 and TRBJ2-7; 8 bases agree with TRBD2. After removal of 2 bases from V and 4 bases from J, the junction contained 5 bases not matched to a gene. There are 14 residues in the CDR3. CDR1 and CDR2 from the germline V gene are SGHNT and YYREEE (reference sequence). The CDR3 sequence: CASSFGGGSYEQYF. Here the CDR3 DNA reads TGTGCCAGCAGCTTCGGGGGGGGGAGTTACGAGCAGTACTTC. The full variable domain, with the rest looked up from reference TRBV5-4 and TRBJ2-7, is ETGVTQSPTHLIKTRGQQVTLRCSSQSGHNTVSWYQQALGQGPQFIFQYYREEENGRGNFPPRFSGLQFPNYSSELNVNALELDDSALYLCASSFGGGSYEQYFGPGTRLTVT.

J is TRBJ1-5 and V is TRBV4-1; unclear D gene. V shed 1 base and J shed 0 bases, with 4 bases lying between them. The germline V gene encodes CDR1 MGHRA and CDR2 YSYEKL. The CDR3 has 14 amino acids. As DNA, the CDR3 is TGCGCCAGCAGCCAAGCGGGTAGCAATCAGCCCCAGCATTTT. The encoded protein is CASSQAGSNQPQHF.

This clone appeared a single time. CDR3 in amino acids: CASSHSDRERGYTF. CDR3 DNA: TGTGCCAGCAGCCATTCGGACAGGGAGCGTGGCTACACCTTC. The rearrangement uses TRBV3-1 (or the pseudogene TRBV3-2) and TRBJ1-2; 8 bases match TRBD1. Trimming removed 3 bases from V and 7 bases from J; junction bases left unmatched: 7. Germline V gene lookup returns CDR1 LGHDT and CDR2 YNNKEL (reference sequence). The CDR3 is 14 amino acids.

This clone was observed a single time. The chain joins TRBV3-1 (or the pseudogene TRBV3-2) to TRBJ1-1, with D hard to call. The CDR3 is 12 amino acids. Trimming stripped 6 bases from V and 1 base from J, with 6 bases between. CDR1 and CDR2 (germline): LGHDT, YNNKEL (reference sequence). CDR3 protein: CASRGRNTEAFF. In DNA form, the CDR3 reads TGTGCCAGCAGGGGGAGGAACACTGAAGCTTTCTTT.

The chain recombines TRBV19 with TRBJ1-2; D may be TRBD1 (5 bases). Germline V gives CDR1 LNHDA, CDR2 SQIVND (reference sequence). The ends were cut back, 5 bases at V and 3 bases at J, with 16 bases in the middle. This CDR3 spans 15 amino acids. CDR3 DNA: TGTGCCAGTAGTCCCGAAGGGGTAGGGGACTATGGCTACACCTTC. Translating it yields CASSPEGVGDYGYTF.

The rearrangement uses TRBV5-6 and TRBJ1-3; D call uncertain. Germline CDR1 SGHDT, CDR2 YYEEEE. The CDR3 length is 14 residues. Between the trimmed V and J ends, which lost 5 bases and 0 bases, there was a span of 9 bases. The CDR3 DNA sequence: TGTGCCAGCAGTCTTTCTTTCTCTGGAAACACCATATATTTT. The encoded protein is CASSLSFSGNTIYF.

The chain uses TRBV3-1 (or the pseudogene TRBV3-2) and TRBJ1-3; tentative D call: TRBD1 (5 bases). V was clipped by 4 bases and J by 0 bases, with 10 bases between them. CDR3 length: 15 residues. Germline CDR1 reads LGHDT; CDR2 reads YNNKEL (reference sequence). Written as DNA, the CDR3 is TGTGCCAGCAGCCTCACAGGTACCTCTGGAAACACCATATATTTT. Amino acids: CASSLTGTSGNTIYF.

The chain combines TRBV18 with TRBJ1-2; 8 bases are a match to TRBD1. Germline values: CDR1 KGHSH, CDR2 LQKENI. The CDR3 loop spans 12 amino acids. V lost 5 bases to trimming and J lost 8 bases; unmatched junction nucleotides: 4. The CDR3 DNA reads as TGTGCCAGCTCAGCGGACAGGGACGGCTACACCTTC. Protein sequence: CASSADRDGYTF.

This chain joins TRBV12-3 or TRBV12-4 and TRBJ1-5; D is unresolved. V lost 3 bases to trimming and J lost 6 bases, with 9 bases between them. The CDR3 is 13 residues long. CDR3 sequence: CASSLIGGQPQHF. In nucleotides, the CDR3 is TGTGCCAGCAGTTTGATCGGCGGTCAGCCCCAGCATTTT.

The rearrangement links TRBV23-1 to TRBJ1-1; D remains ambiguous. TRBV23-1 is given ORF status, its function remaining uncertain. The V end was cut by 7 bases, the J end by 1 base, with 10 bases between. The CDR3 runs to 13 residues. CDR3 sequence (DNA): TGCGCCAGCACCCTAGACCCGAACACTGAAGCTTTCTTT. Protein: CASTLDPNTEAFF.

V and J are TRBV5-4 and TRBJ1-1, with a weak D call TRBD1 (6 bases). V dropped 4 bases and J dropped 5 bases, with 18 bases sitting between them. The germline gives CDR1 SGHNT, CDR2 YYREEE (reference sequence). The CDR3 consists of 15 residues. The CDR3 loop reads CASSGATGSRTEAFF. Here the CDR3 DNA reads TGTGCCAGCAGCGGAGCAACAGGGAGTAGGACTGAAGCTTTCTTT. The full variable domain, its missing parts supplied by reference TRBV5-4 and TRBJ1-1, is ETGVTQSPTHLIKTRGQQVTLRCSSQSGHNTVSWYQQALGQGPQFIFQYYREEENGRGNFPPRFSGLQFPNYSSELNVNALELDDSALYLCASSGATGSRTEAFFGQGTRLTVV.

This clone was observed a few times. This chain uses TRBV7-3 with TRBJ2-3; 9 nucleotides match TRBD1. Germline V gene data show CDR1 as SGHTA and CDR2 as FQGTGA. The V gene end was trimmed by 2 bases and the J gene end by 5 bases; junction bases not matched to a gene: 5. CDR3 length: 15 amino acids. Here the CDR3 DNA reads TGTGCCAGCAGCTTAGTACAGGGGGCCGTAGATACGCAGTATTTT. Amino acids: CASSLVQGAVDTQYF. The entire variable domain, with the rest obtained from reference TRBV7-3 and TRBJ2-3, is as follows: GAGVSQTPSNKVTEKGKYVELRCDPISGHTALYWYRQSLGQGPEFLIYFQGTGAADDSGLPNDRFFAVRPEGSVSTLKIQRTERGDSAVYLCASSLVQGAVDTQYFGPGTRLTVL.

The CDR3 protein is CASSPTTGGGEQFF. The CDR3 DNA reads TGTGCCAGCAGCCCGACAACAGGGGGCGGTGAGCAGTTCTTC. The rearrangement joins TRBV11-3 to TRBJ2-1, with TRBD1 matching 9 bases. This CDR3 spans 14 amino acids. Germline CDR1 is SGHNT and CDR2 is YENEEA. The V segment lost 5 bases and the J segment 9 bases; nucleotides outside the gene matches: 8.

The gene calls are TRBV7-2 and TRBJ1-1; 8 nucleotides line up with TRBD1. V gave up 7 bases and J gave up 5 bases; unmatched junction bases: 9. The CDR3 runs 14 residues. The V gene's germline CDR1 is SGHTA and CDR2 FQGNSA. Here the CDR3 reads CASTSGQGGTEAFF. The CDR3 DNA is TGTGCCAGCACCTCTGGACAGGGAGGAACTGAAGCTTTCTTT.